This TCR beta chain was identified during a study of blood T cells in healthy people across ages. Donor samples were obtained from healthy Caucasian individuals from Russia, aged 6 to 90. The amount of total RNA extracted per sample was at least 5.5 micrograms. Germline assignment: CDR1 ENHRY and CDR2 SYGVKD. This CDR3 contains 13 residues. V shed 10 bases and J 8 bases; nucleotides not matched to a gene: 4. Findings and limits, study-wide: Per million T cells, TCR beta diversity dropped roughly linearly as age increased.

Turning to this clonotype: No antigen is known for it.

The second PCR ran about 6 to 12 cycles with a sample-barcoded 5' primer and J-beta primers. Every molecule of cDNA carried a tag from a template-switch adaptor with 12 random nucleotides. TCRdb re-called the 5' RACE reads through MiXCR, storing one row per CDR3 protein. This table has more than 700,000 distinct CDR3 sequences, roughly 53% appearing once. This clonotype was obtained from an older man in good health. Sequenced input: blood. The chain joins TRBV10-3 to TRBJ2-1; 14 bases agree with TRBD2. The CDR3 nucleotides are TGTGCCACGGGACTAGCGGGAGCCCATGAGCAGTTCTTC. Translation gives CATGLAGAHEQFF.